This T cell receptor beta chain was profiled in a study of cytomegalovirus exposure and HLA in healthy donors. In regard to this clone: Its antigen remains unknown.

Study-level findings and limits: Reportedly, cytomegalovirus status was diagnosed with high sensitivity and specificity.

The primer mix had 60 Vbeta and 13 Jbeta primers. Using immunoSEQ multiplex PCR, the repertoire was profiled, and TCRdb retains in-frame clones only, with some absent. The sample includes 200,000 or so clones. The specimen was PBMCs. The TCR comes from a girl aged 2-10 years in good health and CMV-seropositive.

The CDR3 coding sequence is TGTGCCAGCAGTCTCCCAGGGGATTGGGACACTGAAGCTTTCTTT. This encodes CASSLPGDWDTEAFF. V and J are TRBV28 and TRBJ1-1; maybe TRBD1 (6 bases). Germline V lookup: CDR1 MDHEN, CDR2 SYDVKM. With 5 bases removed from V and 3 bases from J, the gap between germline ends came to 16 bases. The CDR3 runs 15 residues.